The present entry profiles one T cell receptor (beta chain) with its context. This sample was taken from a study of blood T cell repertoires in COVID-19. Across the whole study: The study drew acute and convalescent COVID-19 samples from the United States, Italy and Spain. The analysed material was cDNA or gDNA that came from T cells, B-cell-depleted T cells, or PBMCs.

In the original processing: Reference gene primer amplification in the assay estimated nucleated cell counts. TCRdb's copy holds only in-frame clones and misses some; the assay was immunoSEQ multiplex PCR. V, J and clone size derive from that table, while D and trimming were established from the DNA sequence. The sample shows about 180,000 clones, around 84% of them seen only once. Enrolled during active infection, Seattle patients were then followed longitudinally. Germline CDR1 reads LNHDA; CDR2 reads SQIVND (reference sequence). The CDR3 is 15 amino acids. V lost 1 base to trimming and J lost 2 bases, with 12 bases between them.

V is TRBV19 and J is TRBJ2-7; TRBD1 might be the D (5 bases). The source of this sequence is a woman aged 50 to 60 with COVID-19, enrolled during active disease. Material for sequencing was peripheral blood. The CDR3 DNA follows: TGTGCCAGTAGTATAGGGCAGGGTGGCACCTACGAGCAGTACTTC. Residues: CASSIGQGGTYEQYF.